Described below is a single T cell receptor beta chain sequence and its context. The sample holds one count of this clone. Its recognized antigen is unknown. No clone much larger than this one lies a single base away; base qualities are absent. The record originates from a study of technical replicates of blood from several donors (dated by TCRdb to about 2017). The germline V end is reduced by 2 bases and the J end by 7 bases; junction bases left unmatched: 7. Reading from cysteine to phenylalanine, the CDR3 counts 15 amino acids. Just CDR3 DNA is preserved here, 45 bases in frame from base 1. Reading the germline V gene gives CDR1 MNHEY and CDR2 SVGAGI. The method behind the library was the immunoSEQ multiplex PCR assay. TCRdb provides this immuneACCESS table in a form limited to in-frame rearrangements. Some clones are lacking; in checked studies, under half of them reflect an unresolved V gene, and why the rest are absent is not known. The sample data list tens of thousands of clones, and approximately 96% of these were observed just once. Roughly 0.3% of the sample goes to the ten largest clones.

Material for sequencing was T cells isolated from PBMCs. The chain is assembled from TRBV6-5 and TRBJ2-1; TRBD2 matches 8 bases in the middle. The origin of this receptor is a human donor in good health. The CDR3 here reads CASSYGLAGGNEQFF. The sequenced DNA: TGTGCCAGCAGTTACGGGCTAGCGGGTGGGAATGAGCAGTTCTTC.